A selection of T cell receptor beta chains follows, all from one sample in a study of cytomegalovirus exposure and HLA in healthy donors. Generated by immunoSEQ multiplex PCR, the TCRdb table keeps only in-frame clones and is missing some. The top ten hold about 4.5% of the sample, which has 120,000 or so clones, more than 85% seen once. The specimen was PBMCs. Receptors originate from a man in his late teens or twenties in good health and CMV-seropositive. CDR3s include the opening cysteine and the closing phenylalanine or tryptophan. A D gene is named only where the DNA matches it firmly. Clone size is given for some rows only: seen once, a few or many times, or a class if the clone is expanded.

J | V | D | length | size | DNA | CDR3
TRBJ2-2 | TRBV27 | TRBD2 | 17 | once | TGTGCCAGCAGTACGCCCGGCGGGAGTGAGAACACCGGGGAGCTGTTTTTT | CASSTPGGSENTGELFF
TRBJ2-6 | TRBV28 | TRBD1 | 18 | NA | TGTGCCAGCAGGGGGACAGGTGGGGGATACTCTGGGGCCAACGTCCTGACTTTC | CASRGTGGGYSGANVLTF
TRBJ2-1 | TRBV15 | TRBD2 | 15 | NA | TGTGCCACCAGTTCTAGCGGGGGCCCTGTCGATGAGCAGTTCTTC | CATSSSGGPVDEQFF
TRBJ1-3 | TRBV9 | NA | 17 | few | TGTGCCAGCAGCGTGCGGTTAGATTCTGGTGTTGGAAACACCATATATTTT | CASSVRLDSGVGNTIYF
TRBJ1-1 | TRBV29-1 | TRBD1 | 13 | NA | TGCAGCGTGGACAGGAATATGAACACTGAAGCTTTCTTT | CSVDRNMNTEAFF
TRBJ2-7 | TRBV18 | TRBD1 | 15 | few | TGTGCCAGCTCACCTATGGGACAGGGTCTTTACGAGCAGTACTTC | CASSPMGQGLYEQYF
TRBJ2-2 | TRBV10-3 | NA | 13 | NA | TGTGCCATCGGCTTTAAAGGGGGCGGGGAGCTGTTTTTT | CAIGFKGGGELFF
TRBJ1-1 | TRBV30 | NA | 12 | NA | TGTGCCTGGAGCCCTAGTAGGGGTGAGGCTTTCTTT | CAWSPSRGEAFF
TRBJ2-1 | TRBV4-2 | TRBD2 | 15 | NA | TGTGCCAGCAGCCAAGGGACTAGCGGGCACAATGAGCAGTTCTTC | CASSQGTSGHNEQFF
TRBJ2-5 | TRBV5-1 | NA | 13 | NA | TGCGCCAGCAGCTTGGACACCCAAGAGACCCAGTACTTC | CASSLDTQETQYF
TRBJ1-1 | TRBV5-1 | TRBD1 | 14 | NA | TGCGCCAGCAGCCCGACAGGGGCGAGGACTGAAGCTTTCTTT | CASSPTGARTEAFF
TRBJ2-5 | TRBV29-1 | NA | 13 | NA | TGCAGCGTTGAAAGGGGGTCGGAAGAGACCCAGTACTTC | CSVERGSEETQYF
TRBJ2-7 | TRBV5-8 | NA | 13 | NA | TGTGCCAGCAGCTACGAGGGCAACTACGAGCAGTACTTC | CASSYEGNYEQYF
TRBJ2-1 | TRBV5-4 | NA | 14 | NA | TGTGCCAGCAGCTTGATAGCGCTAGACAATGAGCAGTTCTTC | CASSLIALDNEQFF
TRBJ2-1 | TRBV2 | TRBD1 | 18 | few | TGTGCCCGCCGTGGGACAGGAGAAAACGCTCCCACATACAATGAGCAGTTCTTC | CARRGTGENAPTYNEQFF
TRBJ2-3 | TRBV5-4 | TRBD2 | 15 | NA | TGTGCCAGCAGCTGGAGCGGGGCTAGCACAGATACGCAGTATTTT | CASSWSGASTDTQYF
TRBJ1-6 | TRBV4-1 | TRBD1 | 15 | NA | TGCGCCAGCAACGACAGGGGAAACGCCGGGGCACCCCTCCACTTT | CASNDRGNAGAPLHF
TRBJ2-1 | TRBV28 | NA | 14 | NA | TGTGCCAGCAGCCCTCGGGGTGGCGGGGATGAGCAGTTCTTC | CASSPRGGGDEQFF
TRBJ1-2 | TRBV4-2 | NA | 14 | NA | TGTGCCAGCAGCCAAGAATTGGCAAACTATGGCTACACCTTC | CASSQELANYGYTF
TRBJ2-7 | TRBV7-9 | NA | 14 | NA | TGTGCCAGCAGCTTCCCGGACAGAGACTACGAGCAGTACTTC | CASSFPDRDYEQYF
TRBJ2-2 | TRBV25-1 | TRBD2 | 17 | NA | TGTGCCAGCAGTGAATTGGGGACTAGCGGACTCACCGGGGAGCTGTTTTTT | CASSELGTSGLTGELFF
TRBJ2-1 | TRBV4-1 | NA | 16 | NA | TGCGCCAGCAGCCTCCTTCCTGCAGGGGACTACAATGAGCAGTTCTTC | CASSLLPAGDYNEQFF
TRBJ1-6 | TRBV30 | NA | 12 | NA | TGTGCCTGGAGTCCCCCGTTGGGCACCCTCCACTTT | CAWSPPLGTLHF
TRBJ2-7 | TRBV7-9 | NA | 15 | NA | TGTGCCAGCAGCGCAGCCGGGACACCTTCCTACGAGCAGTACTTC | CASSAAGTPSYEQYF
TRBJ2-3 | TRBV27 | NA | 17 | NA | TGTGCCAGCAGTTTATCCCCGAGGGTTTTGGACACAGATACGCAGTATTTT | CASSLSPRVLDTDTQYF
TRBJ2-7 | TRBV10-1 | NA | 13 | NA | TGCGCCAGCAGTGATCCTGGAGGTTACGAGCAGTACTTC | CASSDPGGYEQYF
TRBJ2-6 | TRBV12-2 | NA | 18 | NA | TGTGCAAGTAGACAGGGACACTACGCATTCTCTGGGGCCAACGTCCTGACTTTC | CASRQGHYAFSGANVLTF
TRBJ1-3 | TRBV4-2 | NA | 15 | NA | TGTGCCAGCAGCCGGAAGGGACTCTCTGGAAACACCATATATTTT | CASSRKGLSGNTIYF
TRBJ1-3 | TRBV6-5 | NA | 14 | NA | TGTGCCAGCAGTCCTACGGGGTCTGGAAACACCATATATTTT | CASSPTGSGNTIYF
TRBJ2-7 | TRBV30 | NA | 12 | NA | TGTGCCTGGAGTGCAGGGGGGACAGAGCAGTACTTC | CAWSAGGTEQYF
TRBJ1-2 | TRBV4-2 | NA | 18 | NA | TGTGCCAGCAGCCAAGTGGGGGGGCGCGCGGCCTTTAACTATGGCTACACCTTC | CASSQVGGRAAFNYGYTF
TRBJ2-7 | TRBV7-9 | TRBD1 | 16 | once | TGTGCCAGCAGCTGGACAGGATCATACCAAGCCTACGAGCAGTACTTC | CASSWTGSYQAYEQYF
TRBJ2-7 | TRBV5-4 | NA | 12 | NA | TGTGCCAGCAGTGAGAGCTCCTACGAGCAGTACTTC | CASSESSYEQYF
TRBJ1-1 | TRBV29-1 | NA | 11 | NA | TGCAGCGTGGGAGGTAGGGGTGAAGCTTTCTTT | CSVGGRGEAFF
TRBJ2-1 | TRBV6-1 | TRBD2 | 16 | NA | TGTGCCAGCAGTGAAATAGCGGGGAGCTCCTACAATGAGCAGTTCTTC | CASSEIAGSSYNEQFF
TRBJ2-7 | TRBV4-3 | TRBD1 | 14 | NA | TGCGCCAGCAGCCCTCGGACAGGGGGCGTTGAGCAGTACTTC | CASSPRTGGVEQYF
TRBJ2-2 | TRBV6-5 | NA | 13 | NA | TGTGCCAGCAGCCCCCGGGGGTTCGGGGAGCTGTTTTTT | CASSPRGFGELFF
TRBJ1-4 | TRBV5-1 | TRBD1 | 16 | NA | TGCGCCAGCAGCGCTGGTGACAGGGGGAAAGAGGAAAAACTGTTTTTT | CASSAGDRGKEEKLFF
TRBJ2-5 | TRBV27 | TRBD2 | 17 | NA | TGTGCCAGCAGTTTCCTCGGGACTAGCGGGGCCGGGGGGACCCAGTACTTC | CASSFLGTSGAGGTQYF
TRBJ1-2 | TRBV28 | TRBD1 | 15 | NA | TGTGCCAGCAGTTTATCGAGACAGGGCCTTGGGGGCTACACCTTC | CASSLSRQGLGGYTF
TRBJ1-5 | TRBV27 | NA | 15 | NA | TGTGCCAGCAGTTTATATTCAGGGCTGGGACAGCCCCAGCATTTT | CASSLYSGLGQPQHF
TRBJ2-5 | TRBV9 | TRBD2 | 16 | NA | TGTGCCAGCAGCATACTAGCGGGGGGACCCACGGTGACCCAGTACTTC | CASSILAGGPTVTQYF
TRBJ2-5 | TRBV6-5 | TRBD2 | 14 | NA | TGTGCCAGCAGCCTCACGGGGGGCCAAGAGACCCAGTACTTC | CASSLTGGQETQYF
TRBJ2-2 | TRBV30 | NA | 13 | NA | TGTGCCTGGAGGGCATTGAACACCGGGGAGCTGTTTTTT | CAWRALNTGELFF
TRBJ1-5 | TRBV28 | TRBD1 | 14 | NA | TGTGCCAGCAGTCCGCGACAGGGAGAGTGGGCCCAGCATTTT | CASSPRQGEWAQHF
TRBJ1-6 | TRBV28 | TRBD1 | 13 | NA | TGTGCCAGCAGCCGGGACAGAAATTCACCCCTCCACTTT | CASSRDRNSPLHF
TRBJ2-7 | TRBV19 | TRBD2 | 14 | NA | TGTGCCAGTAGCGCTAGCGGGGGCCCCTACGAGCAGTACTTC | CASSASGGPYEQYF
TRBJ1-4 | TRBV5-4 | TRBD1 | 16 | NA | TGTGCCAGCAGCTTTACCGGACAGGGAGGAAATGAAAAACTGTTTTTT | CASSFTGQGGNEKLFF
TRBJ2-4 | TRBV7-2 | TRBD2 | 14 | NA | TGTGCCAGCAGCGGCCGTGGGAGGGTTGACATTCAGTACTTC | CASSGRGRVDIQYF
TRBJ1-5 | TRBV27 | TRBD1 | 12 | few | TGTGCCAGCAGGACAGGGCGGCAGCCCCAGCATTTT | CASRTGRQPQHF
TRBJ2-3 | TRBV28 | NA | 12 | NA | TGTGCCAGCAGGATTATCAGCGGTACGCAGTATTTT | CASRIISGTQYF
TRBJ2-1 | TRBV27 | TRBD2 | 15 | NA | TGTGCCAGCACCCTCCTAGCGGGGGGTTACAATGAGCAGTTCTTC | CASTLLAGGYNEQFF
TRBJ2-5 | TRBV6-5 | NA | 14 | NA | TGTGCCAGCAGTTACTCTGCCCTACAAGAGACCCAGTACTTC | CASSYSALQETQYF
TRBJ1-1 | TRBV4-1 | NA | 15 | NA | TGCGCCAGCAGCCAAGGTAGACATTTGAACACTGAAGCTTTCTTT | CASSQGRHLNTEAFF
TRBJ2-2 | TRBV4-2 | NA | 13 | NA | TGTGCCAGCAGCCTCCTTCGTTCCGGGGAGCTGTTTTTT | CASSLLRSGELFF